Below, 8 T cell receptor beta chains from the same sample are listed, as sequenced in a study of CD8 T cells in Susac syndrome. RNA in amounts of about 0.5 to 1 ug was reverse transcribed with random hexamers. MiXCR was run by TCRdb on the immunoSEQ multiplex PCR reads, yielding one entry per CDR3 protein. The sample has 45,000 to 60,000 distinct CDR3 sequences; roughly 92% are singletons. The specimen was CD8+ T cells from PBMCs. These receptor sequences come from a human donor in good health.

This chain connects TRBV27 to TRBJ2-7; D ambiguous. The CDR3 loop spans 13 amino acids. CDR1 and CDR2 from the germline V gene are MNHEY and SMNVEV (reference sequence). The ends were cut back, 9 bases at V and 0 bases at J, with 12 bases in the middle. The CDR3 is CASMSLSSYEQYF. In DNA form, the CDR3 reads TGTGCCAGTATGTCCTTAAGCTCCTACGAGCAGTACTTC.

The chain's CDR3 is CASSLGGILGYEQYF. CDR3 DNA sequence: TGTGCCAGCAGCTTAGGGGGGATACTAGGGTACGAGCAGTACTTC. The chain carries TRBV5-4 and TRBJ2-7; D possibly matches TRBD1 or TRBD2 (6 bases each). Trimming took off 2 bases at V and 4 bases at J, with 16 bases between the two ends. Germline V gene data show CDR1 as SGHNT and CDR2 as YYREEE (reference sequence). The CDR3 has 15 amino acids.

The CDR3 loop is CASSTAGRDYGYTF. CDR3 coding DNA: TGTGCCAGCAGCACCGCAGGGCGCGACTATGGCTACACCTTC. This sequence joins TRBV7-9 and TRBJ1-2; possibly TRBD1 for D (5 bases). V was clipped by 5 bases and J by 3 bases, with 13 bases between them. The CDR3 covers 14 residues. Per germline, CDR1 SEHNR and CDR2 FQNEAQ (reference sequence).

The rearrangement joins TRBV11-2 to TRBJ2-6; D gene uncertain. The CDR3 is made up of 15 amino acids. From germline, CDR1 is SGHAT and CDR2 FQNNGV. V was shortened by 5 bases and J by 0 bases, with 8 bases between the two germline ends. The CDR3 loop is CASSLLRSGANVLTF. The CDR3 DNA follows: TGTGCCAGCAGCCTCCTCCGCTCTGGGGCCAACGTCCTGACTTTC.

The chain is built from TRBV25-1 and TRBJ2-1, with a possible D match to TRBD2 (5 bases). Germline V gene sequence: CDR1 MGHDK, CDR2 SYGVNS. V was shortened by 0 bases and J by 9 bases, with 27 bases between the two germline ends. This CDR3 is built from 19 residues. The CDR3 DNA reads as TGTGCCAGCAGTGAATACGGAGGAACCCGCACCCTACAAATCGGTGAGCAGTTCTTC. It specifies CASSEYGGTRTLQIGEQFF.

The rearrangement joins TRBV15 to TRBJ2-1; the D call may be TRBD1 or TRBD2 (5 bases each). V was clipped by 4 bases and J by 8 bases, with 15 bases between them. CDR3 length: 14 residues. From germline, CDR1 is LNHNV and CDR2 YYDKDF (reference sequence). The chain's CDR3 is CATSTGTRSHEQFF. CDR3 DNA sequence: TGTGCCACCAGCACCGGGACGCGCAGCCATGAGCAGTTCTTC.

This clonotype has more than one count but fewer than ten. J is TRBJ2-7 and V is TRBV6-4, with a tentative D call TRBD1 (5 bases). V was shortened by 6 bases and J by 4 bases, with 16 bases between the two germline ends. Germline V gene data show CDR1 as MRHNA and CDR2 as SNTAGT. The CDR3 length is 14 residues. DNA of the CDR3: TGTGCCAGCAGAGAACAGGCAGGAGAGTACGAGCAGTACTTC. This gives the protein CASREQAGEYEQYF.

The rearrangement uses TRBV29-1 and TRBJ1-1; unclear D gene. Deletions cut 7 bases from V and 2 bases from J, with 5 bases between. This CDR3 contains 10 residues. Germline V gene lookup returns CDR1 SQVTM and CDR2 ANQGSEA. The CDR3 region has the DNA TGCAGCGGACGAAACACTGAAGCTTTCTTT. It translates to CSGRNTEAFF.